In its sample, the clone carrying this TCR beta chain was seen a few times. Its antigen remains unidentified. The time point here: week 5, during vaccination. A 20-mer mutant IDH1 peptide at 300 ug was injected subcutaneously with topical imiquimod. This CDR3 region has 16 residues. Germline CDR1 reads LNHDA; CDR2 reads SQIVND (reference sequence). V shed 4 bases and J shed 1 base, with 14 bases lying between them. Profiling relied on immunoSEQ multiplex PCR, and the TCRdb table lists in-frame clones only, not all of them. The repertoire holds more than 25,000 clones, with more than 65% as singletons. This specimen belongs to a study of a mutant IDH1 vaccine in newly diagnosed glioma.

The sequence was collected from a middle-aged man with glioma. Some clones in this sample may be carry-over from other donors' samples. The specimen comprised PBMCs, sampled from a glioma patient whose treatment included an IDH1 peptide vaccine. This rearrangement joins TRBV19 to TRBJ1-5, with D possibly being TRBD1 (5 bases). In DNA, the CDR3 is TGTGCCAGTAGTACCCCAGGGTATTTCAGCAATCAGCCCCAGCATTTT. It yields the protein CASSTPGYFSNQPQHF.